Listed below are T cell receptor beta chains from one sample, sequenced in a study of blood T cell repertoires in COVID-19. Generated by immunoSEQ multiplex PCR, the TCRdb table keeps only in-frame clones and is missing some. The sample lists over 100,000 clones; approximately 85% were seen once. The specimen sequenced was peripheral blood. Receptor source: a middle-aged man with acute or convalescent COVID-19. CDR3s leave out the opening cysteine and the closing phenylalanine or tryptophan. For some rows the clone size is stated as once, few or many, or as a class when expanded; others skip it.

>TRBJ2-3|-|TRBV19
ASSQGSPDTQY
>TRBJ2-7|-|TRBV7-2
ASSSSGTSGYEQY
>TRBJ2-1|-|TRBV6-5
ASTSGRAAYNEQF
>TRBJ1-2|-|TRBV6-1
ASSEGQPNYGYT
>TRBJ2-5|-|TRBV6-5
ASRRTQGMETQY
>TRBJ1-6|-|TRBV2
ASSRQGNSPLH
>TRBJ2-2|-|TRBV5-1
ASSLVGAYTGELF
>TRBJ1-4|-|TRBV19
ASSRDWGEKLF
>TRBJ2-5|-|TRBV5-6
ASRSPLGTAQETQY
>TRBJ2-3|few|TRBV19
ASSIGGVTTDTQY
>TRBJ2-3|-|TRBV9
ASSVNQGGKMADTQY
>TRBJ2-2|-|TRBV14
ASSPSRGGRTGELF
>TRBJ2-3|once|TRBV5-4
ASRDRLTDTQY
>TRBJ2-1|-|TRBV2
ASSKLAGGPVEQF
>TRBJ2-1|-|TRBV6-6
ASSYSQGYVFNEQF